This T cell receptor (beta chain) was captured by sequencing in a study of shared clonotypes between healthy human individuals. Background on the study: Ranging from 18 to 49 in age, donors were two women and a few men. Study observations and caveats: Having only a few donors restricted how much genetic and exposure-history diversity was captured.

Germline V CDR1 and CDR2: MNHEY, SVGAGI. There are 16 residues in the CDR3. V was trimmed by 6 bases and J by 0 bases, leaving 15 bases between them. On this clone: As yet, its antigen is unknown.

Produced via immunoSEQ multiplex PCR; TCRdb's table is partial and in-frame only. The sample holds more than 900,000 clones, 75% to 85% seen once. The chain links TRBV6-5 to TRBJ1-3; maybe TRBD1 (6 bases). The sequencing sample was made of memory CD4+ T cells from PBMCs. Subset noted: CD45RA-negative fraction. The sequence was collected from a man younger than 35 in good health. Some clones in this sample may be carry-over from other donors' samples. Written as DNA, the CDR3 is TGTGCCAGCAGCTACACGACAGGTACCTCTGGAAACACCATATATTTT. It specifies CASSYTTGTSGNTIYF.